The source of this T cell receptor (beta chain) is a study of T cell responses to AZD1222 COVID-19 vaccine (dated by TCRdb to the early 2020s). About the study as a whole: A total of 233 trial participants underwent TCR sequencing, of whom some 210 received two doses of AZD1222 and roughly 25 received two doses of the MenACWY control vaccine. Enrollment into the trials was organized by age into subgroups of 18-55, 56-69 and 70-plus years, and those subgroups contained roughly 140, 27 and 60 TCR-sequenced participants, respectively.

The germline V gene (reference sequence) provides CDR1 SEHNR and CDR2 FQNEAQ. The V end loses 1 base and the J end loses 5 bases, and a stretch of 7 bases separates them. The CDR3 starts with the cysteine, ends with the phenylalanine, and has 13 residues. Only the CDR3 part of the read is kept: 39 bases, read in frame from the first base. The CDR3 regions of human TCRbeta chains were analyzed by immunosequencing. In the authors' own workflow: TCRs in the repertoires were compared against a reference library of SARS-CoV-2-specific TCRs that had been generated with the MIRA antigen-specificity platform. Breadth meant the fraction of unique TCRs that were SARS-CoV-2-associated, whereas depth meant the fraction of total T cells that were SARS-CoV-2-associated. Using the MIRA data, each spike-specific TCR was assigned both to the spike region to which the TCR was reactive and to a CD4 or CD8 class. Log10-transformed breadth and depth values were compared by one-way ANOVA with Sidak's multiple comparisons tests. The table comes from immuneACCESS by way of TCRdb, which keeps in-frame sequences with V and J called. Part of the clones is missing from these tables; in studies checked, under half for an unresolved V gene and the rest for unknown reasons. The DNA gave D and trimming, while V, J and clone size come from that table. The sample has 150,000 or so clones on record, 80% to 95% of them singletons. In total, the top ten clones hold 3.6% of the sample.

This clone was detected only once. The target of this receptor is not known. No base quality values were provided; no much bigger clone lies one nucleotide off. The meaning of the sample's time point label: about 28 days (+/-7) after the second vaccine dose. AZD1222 recipients whose second dose came at about 4 weeks and those whose second dose came at about 12 weeks were combined into one group, since spike-specific TCR depth and breadth did not differ between the two schedules. Vaccinee samples were obtained from the UK trials COV001 and COV002, which included a single-blind randomized controlled phase 2/3 trial of AZD1222 (ChAdOx1 nCoV-19) in healthy adults. For TCRbeta chain sequencing, PBMC samples were collected from trial participants at day 0 and at day 28 after the second dose. What the authors observed across the whole study: Conclusions about previously exposed vaccinees were limited because only six AZD1222 recipients were SARS-CoV-2 seropositive at baseline. Because no samples from the day 14 peak response were available, repertoires could be characterized only after the peak T cell response. Participants were mostly white British, with more females than males. The authors suggested clonal diversity may have been underestimated. After two AZD1222 doses, spike-specific TCR breadth and depth were significantly higher than at day 0 and than in MenACWY recipients. Vaccine-associated CD4 TCRs spanned the whole spike protein, with dominant responses in regions 160-218 and 743-854. Reportedly, close to half of the unique spike-specific TCRs recognized epitopes lying outside the regions that are mutated in the B.1.351 and B.1.1.7 variants. In the small 56-69-year group, the increase in depth fell short of significance, most likely because of low power.

This TCR was recovered from an adult who received the AZD1222 COVID-19 vaccine. The material sequenced was peripheral blood, taken 28 days after the second AZD1222 dose. The V gene is TRBV7-9 and the J gene is TRBJ2-3, with the identity of the D gene unclear. The CDR3 here reads CASSLDGGDTQYF. The nucleotide sequence is given as TGTGCCAGCAGCTTAGACGGTGGAGATACGCAGTATTTT.